A selection of T cell receptor beta chains follows, all from one sample in a study of T cells in Graves' hyperthyroidism and ophthalmopathy. TCRdb reprocessed the multiplex PCR reads via MiXCR and lists one record per CDR3 protein. The sample contains some 530,000 distinct CDR3 sequences, approximately 23% of which appear only once. Sample: blood. All receptors derive from a woman in her 70s with Graves' ophthalmopathy. The CDR3 runs from the conserved cysteine through the conserved F or W. Fields, in order: clone size, J gene, V gene, D gene, CDR3 DNA, CDR3 protein. D genes are given only for firm matches. Not all rows give a size; the values are once, few, many and, for expanded clones, a class.

clone size: -
J gene: TRBJ1-1
V gene: TRBV10-1
D gene: TRBD1
CDR3 DNA: TGCGCCAGCAGTGAAGGTCGACAGGGGGCCACTGAAGCTTTCTTT
CDR3 protein: CASSEGRQGATEAFF

clone size: few
J gene: TRBJ2-5
V gene: TRBV15
D gene: TRBD2
CDR3 DNA: TGTGCCACCAGCAGAGATAGTAATAGCGGGAGAAGCTACCAAGAGACCCAGTACTTC
CDR3 protein: CATSRDSNSGRSYQETQYF

clone size: -
J gene: TRBJ1-5
V gene: TRBV6-1
D gene: -
CDR3 DNA: TGTGCCAGCAGCCCGGACGGTTCGCGCAGTCAGCCCCAGCATTTT
CDR3 protein: CASSPDGSRSQPQHF

clone size: few
J gene: TRBJ1-4
V gene: TRBV6-6
D gene: TRBD1
CDR3 DNA: TGTGCCAGCAGTTACCTCCAGCTGGCAGGGGGCTCTGAAAAACTGTTTTTT
CDR3 protein: CASSYLQLAGGSEKLFF

clone size: few
J gene: TRBJ1-4
V gene: TRBV6-1
D gene: -
CDR3 DNA: TGTGCCAGCAAACGGTGGGGGGAAGGGGCAACTAATGAAAAACTGTTTTTT
CDR3 protein: CASKRWGEGATNEKLFF

clone size: few
J gene: TRBJ2-7
V gene: TRBV28
D gene: -
CDR3 DNA: TGTGCCAGCAGGTTCGGGGTGACCGTCGAGCAGTACTTC
CDR3 protein: CASRFGVTVEQYF

clone size: few
J gene: TRBJ2-1
V gene: TRBV7-9
D gene: -
CDR3 DNA: TGTGCCAGCATTGGCAGGACGACCTACAATGAGCAGTTCTTC
CDR3 protein: CASIGRTTYNEQFF

clone size: -
J gene: TRBJ1-4
V gene: TRBV6-5
D gene: -
CDR3 DNA: TGTGCCAGCAGTTACTCGTCTGTGACTAATGAAAAACTGTTTTTT
CDR3 protein: CASSYSSVTNEKLFF

clone size: -
J gene: TRBJ2-2
V gene: TRBV11-3
D gene: -
CDR3 DNA: TGTGCCAGCAGCTCCAGGATGGCGGACACCGGGGAGCTGTTTTTT
CDR3 protein: CASSSRMADTGELFF

clone size: -
J gene: TRBJ2-3
V gene: TRBV6-1
D gene: -
CDR3 DNA: TGTGCCAGCAGGGCTAGCGCCACTAGCACAGATACGCAGTATTTT
CDR3 protein: CASRASATSTDTQYF

clone size: many
J gene: TRBJ2-1
V gene: TRBV6-1
D gene: -
CDR3 DNA: TGTGCCAGCAGTGAAAGGGGACTGGAATACAATGAGCAGTTCTTC
CDR3 protein: CASSERGLEYNEQFF

clone size: -
J gene: TRBJ1-1
V gene: TRBV20-1
D gene: -
CDR3 DNA: TGCAGTGCTAGAGAGATTCGCCCGGGTCCTGAAGCTTTCTTT
CDR3 protein: CSAREIRPGPEAFF

clone size: many
J gene: TRBJ1-4
V gene: TRBV7-9
D gene: -
CDR3 DNA: TGTGCCAGCAGCTTAGCGGTGGGAGCAACTAATGAAAAACTGTTTTTT
CDR3 protein: CASSLAVGATNEKLFF

clone size: many
J gene: TRBJ1-1
V gene: TRBV12-3/TRBV12-4
D gene: -
CDR3 DNA: TGTGCCAGCAGTTTCAATAGGGAGTTGAACACTGAAGCTTTCTTT
CDR3 protein: CASSFNRELNTEAFF

clone size: many
J gene: TRBJ1-2
V gene: TRBV7-2
D gene: -
CDR3 DNA: TGTGCCAGCAGCTCAAGACAGGCCTTCTATGGCTACACCTTC
CDR3 protein: CASSSRQAFYGYTF

clone size: -
J gene: TRBJ1-2
V gene: TRBV7-2
D gene: -
CDR3 DNA: TGTGCCAGCAGCTCAGACCCCGCCGAGGGCTACACCTTC
CDR3 protein: CASSSDPAEGYTF

clone size: -
J gene: TRBJ1-1
V gene: TRBV29-1
D gene: TRBD1
CDR3 DNA: TGCAGCGTGGAGGGACAGGGGACCACTGAAGCTTTCTTT
CDR3 protein: CSVEGQGTTEAFF

clone size: many
J gene: TRBJ1-1
V gene: TRBV28
D gene: -
CDR3 DNA: TGTGCCAGCAGTAGAAACAGGGTGGGAGCTTTCTTT
CDR3 protein: CASSRNRVGAFF

clone size: few
J gene: TRBJ1-3
V gene: TRBV6-2/TRBV6-3
D gene: -
CDR3 DNA: TGTGCCAGCAAATTGTCCCGCTCTGGAAACACCATATATTTT
CDR3 protein: CASKLSRSGNTIYF

clone size: once
J gene: TRBJ2-1
V gene: TRBV5-1
D gene: TRBD1
CDR3 DNA: TGCGCCAACAGCCTTCGGACAGGGGGTTTCAATGAGCAGTTCTTC
CDR3 protein: CANSLRTGGFNEQFF

clone size: few
J gene: TRBJ1-1
V gene: TRBV20-1
D gene: -
CDR3 DNA: TGCAGTGCCAGTGCCAGGGCCACTGAAGCTTTCTTT
CDR3 protein: CSASARATEAFF

clone size: many
J gene: TRBJ2-7
V gene: TRBV28
D gene: -
CDR3 DNA: TGTGCCAGCAGTTATTCCCGACTTGGCGAGCAGTACTTC
CDR3 protein: CASSYSRLGEQYF

clone size: many
J gene: TRBJ2-1
V gene: TRBV6-1
D gene: -
CDR3 DNA: TGTGCCAGCAGTGTCGACATTTTTGGTGAGCAGTTCTTC
CDR3 protein: CASSVDIFGEQFF

clone size: many
J gene: TRBJ1-2
V gene: TRBV11-3
D gene: -
CDR3 DNA: TGTGCCAGCAGCTTTCCGGGACACCACTATGGCTACACCTTC
CDR3 protein: CASSFPGHHYGYTF

clone size: -
J gene: TRBJ1-5
V gene: TRBV24-1
D gene: -
CDR3 DNA: TGTGCCACCACCGATAGCAATCAGCCCCAGCATTTT
CDR3 protein: CATTDSNQPQHF

clone size: -
J gene: TRBJ2-1
V gene: TRBV20-1
D gene: TRBD2
CDR3 DNA: TGCAGTGCTAGAGGGAGCGGGAGCTCCTACAATGAGCAGTTCTTC
CDR3 protein: CSARGSGSSYNEQFF

clone size: -
J gene: TRBJ1-1
V gene: TRBV6-5
D gene: -
CDR3 DNA: TGTGCCAGCAGTTGGGGGGCTTTTAACACTGAAGCTTTCTTT
CDR3 protein: CASSWGAFNTEAFF

clone size: -
J gene: TRBJ2-7
V gene: TRBV4-3
D gene: -
CDR3 DNA: TGCGCCAGCAGCCAGTTGGGAGGAGTTTCCTACGAGCAGTACTTC
CDR3 protein: CASSQLGGVSYEQYF

clone size: -
J gene: TRBJ2-1
V gene: TRBV19
D gene: TRBD2
CDR3 DNA: TGTGCCAGTAGTATTTATGGGACTAGCCTCTACAATGAGCAGTTCTTC
CDR3 protein: CASSIYGTSLYNEQFF

clone size: few
J gene: TRBJ2-1
V gene: TRBV7-2
D gene: -
CDR3 DNA: TGTGCCAGCAGAGGAACTAGTATGTACAATGAGCAGTTCTTC
CDR3 protein: CASRGTSMYNEQFF

clone size: -
J gene: TRBJ2-5
V gene: TRBV10-3
D gene: -
CDR3 DNA: TGTGCCATCAGTGAAAGCGCAGAGTTAGCGCAAGAGACCCAGTACTTC
CDR3 protein: CAISESAELAQETQYF

clone size: many
J gene: TRBJ1-2
V gene: TRBV2
D gene: -
CDR3 DNA: TGTGCCAGCAGTGAGAGGGTTTTTGTTGGCTACACCTTC
CDR3 protein: CASSERVFVGYTF

clone size: -
J gene: TRBJ2-1
V gene: TRBV7-8
D gene: TRBD2
CDR3 DNA: TGTGCCAGCAGCCCCCGGACTAGCGGAGCCTCCTACAATGAGCAGTTCTTC
CDR3 protein: CASSPRTSGASYNEQFF

clone size: -
J gene: TRBJ1-2
V gene: TRBV16
D gene: -
CDR3 DNA: TGTGCCAGCAGCCGCGATAACGCGCAGGGGAACTATGGCTACACCTTC
CDR3 protein: CASSRDNAQGNYGYTF

clone size: once
J gene: TRBJ1-5
V gene: TRBV19
D gene: -
CDR3 DNA: TGTGCCAGTAGAGGGTTCGTGGGAAATCAGCCCCAGCAGTTT
CDR3 protein: CASRGFVGNQPQQF

clone size: -
J gene: TRBJ2-1
V gene: TRBV27
D gene: TRBD2
CDR3 DNA: TGTGCCAGCAGTTTATCTCCGACTAGCCGGCAGTTCTTC
CDR3 protein: CASSLSPTSRQFF

clone size: -
J gene: TRBJ2-5
V gene: TRBV6-1
D gene: -
CDR3 DNA: TGTGCCAGCACCCGAACTGGAAGCGGCGGGACCCAGTACTTC
CDR3 protein: CASTRTGSGGTQYF

clone size: -
J gene: TRBJ2-5
V gene: TRBV7-2
D gene: TRBD1
CDR3 DNA: TGTGCCAGCAGCTTCCTAGGACAGGGGCAAGAGACCCAGTACTTC
CDR3 protein: CASSFLGQGQETQYF

clone size: few
J gene: TRBJ2-2
V gene: TRBV27
D gene: -
CDR3 DNA: TGTGCCAGCAGTTTAAAAACAGGGAGGGACACCGGGGAGCTGTTTTTT
CDR3 protein: CASSLKTGRDTGELFF

clone size: -
J gene: TRBJ1-2
V gene: TRBV5-1
D gene: TRBD1
CDR3 DNA: TGCGCCAGCAGCTTGCCCGGACAGGGCAATGGCTACACCTTC
CDR3 protein: CASSLPGQGNGYTF

clone size: few
J gene: TRBJ2-1
V gene: TRBV25-1
D gene: -
CDR3 DNA: TGTGCCAGCAGTGGGGGACTTAGGGCAATCGGGCAGTTCTTC
CDR3 protein: CASSGGLRAIGQFF

clone size: -
J gene: TRBJ2-1
V gene: TRBV7-9
D gene: -
CDR3 DNA: TGTGCCAGCAGCTCCTATGCAACGAGCGGGTCCTACAATGAGCAGTTCTTC
CDR3 protein: CASSSYATSGSYNEQFF

clone size: -
J gene: TRBJ1-1
V gene: TRBV15
D gene: -
CDR3 DNA: TGTGCCACCAGCCAGGTACGGACTGAAGCTCTCTTT
CDR3 protein: CATSQVRTEALF

clone size: many
J gene: TRBJ2-1
V gene: TRBV7-2
D gene: -
CDR3 DNA: TGTGCCAGCAGCTTTACCGGGACAACATACAATGAGCAGTTCTTC
CDR3 protein: CASSFTGTTYNEQFF

clone size: many
J gene: TRBJ1-2
V gene: TRBV2
D gene: TRBD1
CDR3 DNA: TGTGCCAGCAGTCGACAGGGGAACTATGGCTACACCTTC
CDR3 protein: CASSRQGNYGYTF

clone size: few
J gene: TRBJ2-5
V gene: TRBV29-1
D gene: -
CDR3 DNA: TGCAGCGTTGATTTGGTGGAGACCCAGTACTTC
CDR3 protein: CSVDLVETQYF

clone size: once
J gene: TRBJ1-1
V gene: TRBV14
D gene: -
CDR3 DNA: TGTGCCGGCAGCCGACTGAACACTGAAGCTTTCTTT
CDR3 protein: CAGSRLNTEAFF

clone size: few
J gene: TRBJ2-3
V gene: TRBV20-1
D gene: TRBD2
CDR3 DNA: TGCAGTGCTGGGGGACCGACTAGCGCAGATACGCAGTATTTT
CDR3 protein: CSAGGPTSADTQYF

clone size: many
J gene: TRBJ1-2
V gene: TRBV28
D gene: TRBD1
CDR3 DNA: TGTGCCAGCAGTTCGTTCCTGACAGGGTTTAACTATGGCTACACCTTC
CDR3 protein: CASSSFLTGFNYGYTF

clone size: -
J gene: TRBJ2-7
V gene: TRBV7-3
D gene: -
CDR3 DNA: TGTGCCAGCAGCTTAATGGTAGGGGAGCAGTACTTC
CDR3 protein: CASSLMVGEQYF

clone size: -
J gene: TRBJ2-7
V gene: TRBV10-1
D gene: -
CDR3 DNA: TGCGCCAGCAGTGAGTCTAGCGAGCGGTACTTC
CDR3 protein: CASSESSERYF

clone size: few
J gene: TRBJ1-1
V gene: TRBV19
D gene: -
CDR3 DNA: TGTGCCAGTAGTCTCTTGCCGGGCAGGGGAAACACTGAAGCTTTCTTT
CDR3 protein: CASSLLPGRGNTEAFF